These 5 T cell receptor beta chains were sequenced from one sample in a study of blood T cell repertoires in COVID-19. Produced via immunoSEQ multiplex PCR; TCRdb's table is partial and in-frame only. This sample yields 250,000 to 350,000 clones, of which about 90% are seen a single time; less than 2% belongs to the top ten. The sequenced sample consisted of PBMCs or T cells enriched from blood (not recorded which). The receptors shown here come from a woman aged 18 to 35 with acute COVID-19.

The V call is TRBV30, the J call TRBJ1-1; D ambiguous. The V and J ends lost 0 bases and 1 base respectively, with 9 bases between them. The germline V gene encodes CDR1 GTSNPN and CDR2 SVGIG (reference sequence). This CDR3 is built from 14 residues. CDR3 sequence (DNA): TGTGCCTGGAGTGTACGGCGGAGGAACACTGAAGCTTTCTTT. The encoded protein is CAWSVRRRNTEAFF.

The chain couples TRBV28 to TRBJ1-5, with D uncertain. The CDR3 covers 15 residues. Germline V CDR1 and CDR2: MDHEN, SYDVKM. The V and J ends lost 3 bases and 3 bases respectively, with 12 bases between them. The CDR3 bases are TGTGCCAGCAGTTTGAGCGGATCCTACAATCAGCCCCAGCATTTT. As protein: CASSLSGSYNQPQHF.

The V gene is TRBV6-2 or TRBV6-3, the J gene TRBJ2-1, with 10 bases lining up with TRBD2. V was clipped by 2 bases and J by 15 bases; unmatched bases: 19. The germline V gene has CDR1 MNHEY and CDR2 SVGEGT. The CDR3 spans 17 residues. CDR3 residues: CASSYIPGNSGRRLGFF. CDR3 nucleotide sequence: TGTGCCAGCAGTTACATCCCCGGAAATAGCGGGAGGAGACTTGGGTTCTTC.

The V gene is TRBV11-2, the J gene TRBJ2-7; a possible D gene is TRBD1 (5 bases). Germline assignment: CDR1 SGHAT and CDR2 FQNNGV. This CDR3 contains 15 residues. Trimming stripped 4 bases from V and 3 bases from J, with 16 bases between. Written as DNA, the CDR3 is TGTGCCAGCAGCTCTAGAACAGGAACCGGCTACGAGCAGTACTTC. This translates into CASSSRTGTGYEQYF.

The genes are TRBV5-1 and TRBJ1-1; 7 nucleotides match TRBD1. V lost 3 bases and J lost 2; bases outside the gene matches: 7. This CDR3 spans 15 amino acids. Germline CDR1 reads SGHRS; CDR2 reads YFSETQ. CDR3 bases: TGCGCCAGCAGCTGGCGGACAGGACCAAACACTGAAGCTTTCTTT. This encodes CASSWRTGPNTEAFF.